Following are 24 T cell receptor beta chains from one sample sequenced in a study of blood T cell repertoires in COVID-19. Produced via immunoSEQ multiplex PCR; TCRdb's table is partial and in-frame only. The sample holds fewer than 200,000 clones, roughly four fifths seen once. The sequenced sample consisted of peripheral blood. These receptors were taken from a woman aged 40 to 55 with COVID-19, enrolled during active disease.

V is TRBV27 and J is TRBJ2-1; a possible D gene is TRBD1 (5 bases). Trimming removed 6 bases from V and 0 bases from J, with 9 bases in between. From germline, CDR1 is MNHEY and CDR2 SMNVEV (reference sequence). The CDR3 spans 14 residues. CDR3 nucleotides: TGTGCCAGCAGAAGACAGACCTCCTACAATGAGCAGTTCTTC. Protein product: CASRRQTSYNEQFF.

This chain joins TRBV9 and TRBJ1-1, with a weak D call TRBD1 (5 bases). Per the germline V gene, CDR1 is SGDLS and CDR2 is YYNGEE. This CDR3 is built from 14 residues. The V and J ends lost 4 bases and 10 bases respectively, with 20 bases between them. Here the CDR3 DNA reads TGTGCCAGCAGCACCGGGGTGGGGGAGGGCGTAGCTTTCTTT. This translates into CASSTGVGEGVAFF.

This chain connects TRBV5-4 to TRBJ2-7; D might be TRBD1 (6 bases). CDR3 length equals 14 residues. V lost 0 bases, J lost 3 bases, and 10 bases lay in between. CDR1 is SGHNT and CDR2 is YYREEE in the germline V gene (reference sequence). The CDR3 DNA sequence: TGTGCCAGCAGCTTGGGGACAGAACTCTACGAGCAGTACGTC. It yields the protein CASSLGTELYEQYV.

The CDR3 sequence: CASSPRQDFSGNTIYF. DNA for the CDR3: TGTGCCAGTAGCCCCAGACAGGATTTCTCTGGAAACACCATATATTTT. The chain combines TRBV19 with TRBJ1-3, with D possibly TRBD1 on 6 matching bases. Trimming cost V 6 bases and J 0 bases, with 15 bases left between them. CDR3 size: 16 residues. Germline CDR1 reads LNHDA; CDR2 reads SQIVND (reference sequence).

This chain connects TRBV19 to TRBJ2-1; D might be TRBD2 (6 bases). The CDR3 runs to 16 residues. Trimming took 11 bases from V and 4 from J, leaving 24 bases between them. Germline V gene sequence: CDR1 LNHDA, CDR2 SQIVND (reference sequence). The CDR3 DNA reads as TGTGCCTCTCGACCGGGCGGGGCGGATTGGTACAATGAGCAGTTCTTC. This encodes CASRPGGADWYNEQFF.

The chain has TRBV27 and TRBJ2-3; the match to TRBD2 covers 8 bases. CDR3 length: 17 amino acids. CDR1 is MNHEY, CDR2 SMNVEV, per germline (reference sequence). V lost 8 bases to trimming and J lost 4 bases; unmatched junction nucleotides: 17. In DNA, the CDR3 is TGTGCCAGCGGTGGGCGGGCAGCGGGAGTTAGGCCAGATACGCAGTATTTT. The encoded protein is CASGGRAAGVRPDTQYF.

A single count supports this clone. This chain uses TRBV6-5 with TRBJ2-5, with 7 positions matching TRBD1. The length of the CDR3 is 15 residues. Trimming removed 6 bases from V and 2 bases from J; junction bases left unmatched: 9. The germline gives CDR1 MNHEY, CDR2 SVGAGI. CDR3 DNA sequence: TGTGCCAGCAGGCCCCGACAGGGAGCGCAAGAGACCCAGTACTTC. Protein product: CASRPRQGAQETQYF.

This sequence joins TRBV28 and TRBJ2-1; 7 nucleotides agree with TRBD1. The CDR3 extends over 16 amino acids. The ends lost 7 bases at V and 4 bases at J; junction bases unmatched: 13. From germline, CDR1 is MDHEN and CDR2 SYDVKM. CDR3 nucleotides: TGTGCCAGCACCGATGGTATAGGGGGCGCTTACAATGAGCAGTTCTTC. Its translation: CASTDGIGGAYNEQFF.

J is TRBJ2-1 and V is TRBV2, with 9 bases matching TRBD1. Looked up from germline, CDR1 is SNHLY and CDR2 is FYNNEI. The CDR3 runs 13 residues. V lost 8 bases and J lost 2; bases outside the gene matches: 1. Here the CDR3 DNA reads TGTGCCAGCGGGACAGGGCCCTACAATGAGCAGTTCTTC. Its protein is CASGTGPYNEQFF.

The chain uses TRBV14 and TRBJ2-1, with 8 bases aligning to TRBD2. Germline CDR1 reads SGHDN; CDR2 reads FVKESK. The trim removed 8 bases at V and 5 bases at J, leaving 11 bases unmatched. The CDR3 consists of 15 residues. The CDR3: CASRSTSGFNNEQFF. The CDR3 nucleotides read TGTGCCAGCCGGAGCACTAGCGGATTTAACAATGAGCAGTTCTTC.

The V and J genes are TRBV28 and TRBJ2-1; 9 bases are a match to TRBD1. Germline V gene data show CDR1 as MDHEN and CDR2 as SYDVKM. The CDR3 has 15 residues. The junction had 6 bases not matched to a gene; V was cut back by 5 bases and J by 4 bases. DNA for the CDR3: TGTGCCAGCAGTCTCCCGGGACAGGGATACAATGAGCAGTTCTTC. It specifies CASSLPGQGYNEQFF.

The V gene is TRBV7-2, the J gene TRBJ1-4, with 8 bases that match TRBD1. J lost 8 bases, V lost 4 bases, and 12 bases had no gene match. Germline V lookup: CDR1 SGHTA, CDR2 FQGNSA. This CDR3 is 16 amino acids long. Here the CDR3 reads CASSSTTDRAREKLFF. In nucleotides, the CDR3 is TGTGCCAGCAGCTCTACAACGGACAGGGCAAGAGAAAAACTGTTTTTT.

The chain recombines TRBV27 with TRBJ1-2, with D possibly being TRBD1 (5 bases). Germline lookup yields CDR1 MNHEY and CDR2 SMNVEV (reference sequence). Trimming left V 6 bases short and J 4 bases short, with 18 bases between. The CDR3 contains 15 residues. The CDR3 sequence is CASRGGDAPLYGYTF. The CDR3, as DNA: TGTGCCAGCAGGGGGGGGGACGCCCCCCTCTATGGCTACACCTTC.

This clone turned up a few times. The chain carries TRBV2 and TRBJ2-3; 7 bases line up with TRBD1. CDR3 length: 13 residues. With V trimmed by 4 bases and J by 5 bases, 3 bases remained unmatched. The germline V gene has CDR1 SNHLY and CDR2 FYNNEI. CDR3 bases: TGTGCCAGCAGTGGGACAGGAGGAGATACGCAGTATTTT. This codes for CASSGTGGDTQYF.

This rearrangement joins TRBV28 to TRBJ2-5; 10 bases line up with TRBD2. The J segment lost 5 bases and the V segment lost 5 bases, leaving 5 bases of the junction unmatched. The V gene's germline CDR1 is MDHEN and CDR2 SYDVKM. The CDR3 spans 14 residues. The CDR3 nucleotides read TGTGCCAGCAGTGGGGGACTAGCGACGGAGACCCAGTACTTC. It translates to CASSGGLATETQYF. Full variable domain (missing parts from reference TRBV28 and TRBJ2-5): DVKVTQSSRYLVKRTGEKVFLECVQDMDHENMFWYRQDPGLGLRLIYFSYDVKMKEKGDIPEGYSVSREKKERFSLILESASTNQTSMYLCASSGGLATETQYFGPGTRLLVL.

The V call is TRBV10-2, the J call TRBJ2-7; D unresolved. CDR1 WSHSY and CDR2 SAAADI come from the germline V gene. V was cut by 2 bases and J by 6 bases, with 11 bases left in between. The CDR3 is made up of 13 amino acids. Written as DNA, the CDR3 is TGCGCCAGCAGTGAGATTGGTGGAGCCGAGCAGTACTTC. This codes for CASSEIGGAEQYF.

CDR3 in amino acids: CSLIHMLGEQFF. DNA for the CDR3: TGCAGCCTCATTCACATGCTTGGCGAGCAGTTCTTC. The chain uses TRBV29-1 and TRBJ2-1; D not resolved. The germline V gene has CDR1 SQVTM and CDR2 ANQGSEA. V shed 8 bases and J shed 10 bases, with 18 bases lying between them. This CDR3 is 12 amino acids long.

This chain links TRBV6-5 with TRBJ1-2; D perhaps matches TRBD1 (5 bases). Trimming cost V 6 bases and J 7 bases, with 12 bases left between them. The CDR3 contains 12 residues. CDR1 is MNHEY, CDR2 SVGAGI, per germline. In DNA, the CDR3 is TGTGCCAGCAGGGAGGGGACTGGTGGCTACACCTTC. Translation gives CASREGTGGYTF.

Concerning this clone itself: Distinct nucleotide sequences in the sample also encode this CDR3. V usage is TRBV29-1 and J usage is TRBJ2-1, with a tentative D call TRBD2 (6 bases). Trimming stripped 4 bases from V and 8 bases from J, with 6 bases between. Germline CDR1 reads SQVTM; CDR2 reads ANQGSEA. The CDR3 is 10 amino acids. The DNA of the CDR3 is TGCAGCGTTGGGGGGGATGAGCAGTTCTTC. Translation: CSVGGDEQFF.

The genes are TRBV5-1 and TRBJ2-7, with D perhaps TRBD1 (5 bases). Germline lookup yields CDR1 SGHRS and CDR2 YFSETQ. CDR3 length equals 13 residues. Trimming took off 7 bases at V and 0 bases at J, with 11 bases between the two ends. CDR3 in amino acids: CASGDRHSYEQYF. The CDR3 DNA reads TGCGCCAGCGGAGACAGACACTCCTACGAGCAGTACTTC.

The gene calls are TRBV28 and TRBJ1-4, with D possibly matching TRBD1 (5 bases). CDR1 MDHEN and CDR2 SYDVKM come from the germline V gene. V was clipped by 7 bases and J by 8 bases, with 11 bases between them. The CDR3 sequence is 12 residues long. CDR3 nucleotides: TGTGCCAGCAACGGGCGGGGCGAAAAACTGTTTTTT. Translated: CASNGRGEKLFF. Full variable domain (outside the CDR3, taken from reference TRBV28 and TRBJ1-4): DVKVTQSSRYLVKRTGEKVFLECVQDMDHENMFWYRQDPGLGLRLIYFSYDVKMKEKGDIPEGYSVSREKKERFSLILESASTNQTSMYLCASNGRGEKLFFGSGTQLSVL.

The CDR3, as DNA: TGTGCCAGCAGTTACAGGCCGGGACAGGGTCACGACGAGCAGTACTTC. Translation gives CASSYRPGQGHDEQYF. This sequence joins TRBV6-6 and TRBJ2-7; TRBD1 matches at 9 bases. The CDR3 has 16 amino acids. CDR1 and CDR2 (germline): MNHNY, SVGAGI (reference sequence). Trimming removed 2 bases from V and 5 bases from J; junction bases left unmatched: 10.

The gene calls are TRBV19 and TRBJ1-6; 7 bases match TRBD1. J was trimmed by 6 bases and V by 5 bases; bases with no gene match: 7. The CDR3 consists of 15 residues. Per the germline V gene, CDR1 is LNHDA and CDR2 is SQIVND (reference sequence). CDR3 nucleotides: TGTGCCAGTAGTCCTGTTGGGACAGCTAATTCACCCCTCCACTTT. It codes for CASSPVGTANSPLHF.

This clone has only one observation. Mismatch with germline at one junction end may stem from a read error. V usage is TRBV29-1 and J usage is TRBJ2-2; 7 bases fit TRBD2. This CDR3 has 13 amino acids. Germline values: CDR1 SQVTM, CDR2 ANQGSEA. CDR3 amino acids: CSARLAATGKLFF. As DNA, the CDR3 is TGCAGCGCCCGACTAGCTGCTACCGGGAAGCTGTTTTTT.